The rows below give T cell receptor beta chains drawn from one sample of a study of regulatory T cells in long-lasting Graves disease. TCRdb re-called the multiplex PCR reads through MiXCR, storing one row per CDR3 protein. The top ten clones hold approximately 17% of a sample with a few hundred thousand distinct CDR3 sequences, 12% of them seen once. These sequences were also reported in another study, on T cells in Graves' hyperthyroidism and ophthalmopathy.

The input for sequencing was peripheral blood mononuclear cells (PBMCs), taken at new diagnosis, from a patient treated with antithyroid drugs. Source of these receptors: a woman aged 18-30 years with Graves disease. Each CDR3 is given with its conserved first and last residue. The order of the fields is D gene, J gene, V gene, clone size, CDR3 protein, CDR3 DNA. A D gene is named only where the DNA matches it firmly. Clone size is shown for a subset of rows, as once, few, many or a class of expanded clone.

TRBD2 TRBJ2-1 TRBV7-9 few CASSSAGLARTHNEQFF TGTGCCAGCAGCTCAGCGGGACTAGCACGAACACACAATGAGCAGTTCTTC
TRBD2 TRBJ2-1 TRBV4-1 many CASSLLAGELEQFF TGCGCCAGCAGCCTTTTGGCGGGAGAGCTTGAGCAGTTCTTC
TRBD1 TRBJ1-4 TRBV6-1 many CASSPRGTGGVNEKLFF TGTGCCAGCAGTCCCAGGGGGACTGGGGGAGTAAATGAAAAACTGTTTTTT
TRBD1 TRBJ1-2 TRBV19 many CASQKATGDHYGYTF TGTGCCAGCCAGAAGGCGACAGGGGACCACTATGGCTACACCTTC
TRBD1 TRBJ1-2 TRBV6-5 . CASSYTPRGQGSYGYTF TGTGCCAGCAGTTACACTCCCAGGGGACAGGGGAGCTATGGCTACACCTTC
. TRBJ1-2 TRBV19 once CASSSKTSGYTF TGTGCCAGTAGTTCCAAGACGAGCGGCTACACCTTC
TRBD1 TRBJ1-2 TRBV7-6 few CASSLRGRDLYGYTF TGTGCCAGCAGCTTGAGGGGGCGAGATCTTTATGGCTACACCTTC
. TRBJ2-5 TRBV2 . CASNWGETQYF TGTGCCAGCAACTGGGGGGAGACCCAGTACTTC
TRBD1 TRBJ2-1 TRBV12-3/TRBV12-4 many CASSLRGPEQFF TGTGCCAGCAGTTTAAGGGGGCCTGAGCAGTTCTTC
. TRBJ2-2 TRBV20-1 many CSARFYTGELFF TGCAGTGCTAGATTTTACACCGGGGAGCTGTTTTTT
. TRBJ2-2 TRBV7-9 . CASSPSVRLASLGNTGELFF TGTGCCAGCAGCCCCTCAGTGCGTCTAGCGAGTCTAGGGAACACCGGGGAGCTGTTTTTT
. TRBJ1-6 TRBV27 many CASSLYFNSPLHF TGTGCCAGCAGTTTGTACTTCAATTCACCCCTCCACTTT
. TRBJ2-7 TRBV6-1 many CASSNGVYEQYF TGTGCCAGCAGCAACGGGGTCTACGAGCAGTACTTC
TRBD2 TRBJ2-1 TRBV28 many CATDSTSGEQFF TGTGCCACCGACTCGACTAGCGGTGAGCAGTTCTTC
. TRBJ1-1 TRBV20-1 many CSALSGGGSTEAFF TGCAGTGCTCTTTCCGGGGGAGGGAGCACTGAAGCTTTCTTT
. TRBJ1-2 TRBV30 many CAWSSLARNAYTF TGTGCCTGGAGTAGTCTCGCGAGGAATGCCTACACCTTC
. TRBJ2-5 TRBV9 . CASSVGSWGQETQYF TGTGCCAGCAGCGTAGGGTCGTGGGGCCAAGAGACCCAGTACTTC
. TRBJ2-1 TRBV20-1 many CSARAEYEQFF TGCAGTGCTAGGGCAGAGTATGAGCAGTTCTTC
. TRBJ1-3 TRBV10-3 few CAISESGGKRDTIYF TGTGCCATCAGTGAGTCGGGAGGGAAGAGGGACACCATATATTTT
TRBD2 TRBJ2-3 TRBV4-1 . CASSHALLAGTTDTQYF TGCGCCAGCAGCCACGCCTTACTAGCGGGGACCACAGATACGCAGTATTTT
. TRBJ2-2 TRBV19 few CASSDRLYTGELFF TGTGCCAGTAGTGACAGGTTGTACACCGGGGAGCTGTTTTTT
. TRBJ1-4 TRBV10-2 few CASGIAFDGGWATNEKLFF TGCGCCAGCGGAATTGCTTTCGACGGGGGATGGGCAACTAATGAAAAACTGTTTTTT
TRBD2 TRBJ2-1 TRBV5-1 . CASSPSAGGPGDEQFF TGCGCCAGCAGCCCGTCGGCGGGGGGGCCTGGGGATGAGCAGTTCTTC
. TRBJ1-6 TRBV9 . CASSGTWSSYNSPLHF TGTGCCAGCAGCGGGACTTGGAGCTCCTATAATTCACCCCTCCACTTT
. TRBJ2-5 TRBV11-2 many CASSPTRFPQGRETQYF TGTGCCAGCAGCCCCACCCGCTTTCCACAGGGTAGAGAGACCCAGTACTTC
TRBD2 TRBJ2-5 TRBV3-1 many CASSPWTSGEMGAQYF TGTGCCAGCAGCCCCTGGACTAGCGGGGAGATGGGGGCCCAGTACTTC
. TRBJ2-1 TRBV7-3 many CASSKHRNLNYNEQFF TGTGCCAGCAGCAAACACCGCAACTTGAACTACAATGAGCAGTTCTTC
. TRBJ2-3 TRBV12-3/TRBV12-4 many CASSPPRGTDTQYF TGTGCCAGCAGTCCCCCCCGAGGCACAGATACGCAGTATTTT
. TRBJ1-1 TRBV27 . CASSLKQVASVTEAFF TGTGCCAGCAGTTTAAAACAGGTTGCTTCGGTCACTGAAGCTTTCTTT
. TRBJ1-4 TRBV2 many CASSDEEKLFF TGTGCCAGCAGTGACGAGGAAAAACTGTTTTTT
. TRBJ1-4 TRBV20-1 many CSARPTQYIHEKLFF TGCAGTGCTAGACCCACCCAGTACATACATGAAAAACTGTTTTTT
. TRBJ1-4 TRBV7-2 . CASRIDSSKWATNEKLFF TGTGCCAGCAGAATTGACTCGTCCAAATGGGCAACTAATGAAAAACTGTTTTTT
. TRBJ1-6 TRBV19 few CASSISVEDSPLHF TGTGCCAGTAGTATCAGCGTCGAGGATTCACCCCTCCACTTT